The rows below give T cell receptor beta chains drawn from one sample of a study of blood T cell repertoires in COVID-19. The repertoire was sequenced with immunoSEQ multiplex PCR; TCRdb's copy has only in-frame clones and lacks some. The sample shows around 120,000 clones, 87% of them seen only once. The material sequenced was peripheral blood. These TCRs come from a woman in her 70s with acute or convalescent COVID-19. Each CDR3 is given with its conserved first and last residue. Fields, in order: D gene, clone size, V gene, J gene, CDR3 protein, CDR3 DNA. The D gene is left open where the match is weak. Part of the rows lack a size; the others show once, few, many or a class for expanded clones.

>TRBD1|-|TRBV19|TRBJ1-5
CASTRQGGSNQPQHF
TGTGCCAGCACCCGACAGGGGGGTAGCAATCAGCCCCAGCATTTT
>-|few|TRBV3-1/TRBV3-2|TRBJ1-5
CASSRGEEQPQHF
TGTGCCAGCAGCAGAGGTGAGGAGCAGCCCCAGCATTTT
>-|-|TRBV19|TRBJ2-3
CASHGDTQYF
TGTGCCAGCCACGGGGATACGCAGTATTTT
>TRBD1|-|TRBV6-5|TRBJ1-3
CASKQTGDSGNTIYF
TGTGCCAGCAAGCAGACAGGGGATTCTGGAAACACCATATATTTT
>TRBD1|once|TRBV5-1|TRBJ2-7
CASSLAGTGTEQYF
TGCGCCAGCAGCTTGGCCGGGACAGGGACCGAGCAGTACTTC
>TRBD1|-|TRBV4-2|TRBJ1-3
CASSQASRADRVNTIYF
TGTGCCAGCAGCCAAGCTTCTAGAGCGGACAGGGTCAACACCATATATTTT
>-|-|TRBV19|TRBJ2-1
CASSEVGSYNEQFF
TGTGCCAGTAGCGAGGTAGGCTCCTACAATGAGCAGTTCTTC
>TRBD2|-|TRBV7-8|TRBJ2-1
CASSLSSGGLNEQFF
TGTGCCAGCAGCTTATCTAGCGGGGGGCTCAATGAGCAGTTCTTC
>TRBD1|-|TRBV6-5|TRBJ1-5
CASSYGQGDQPQHF
TGTGCCAGCAGTTACGGGCAGGGGGATCAGCCCCAGCATTTT
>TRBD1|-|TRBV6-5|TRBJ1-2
CAVHDRGPSGYTF
TGTGCCGTTCACGACAGGGGACCGTCAGGCTACACCTTC
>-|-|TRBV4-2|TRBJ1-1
CASSRLGGTEAFF
TGTGCCAGCAGCCGTCTTGGGGGGACTGAAGCTTTCTTT
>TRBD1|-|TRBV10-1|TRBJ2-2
CASSVRQGVNTGELFF
TGCGCCAGCAGTGTAAGACAGGGGGTTAACACCGGGGAGCTGTTTTTT
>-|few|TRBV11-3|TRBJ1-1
CASSLTGRGGWNTEAFF
TGTGCCAGCAGCTTAACCGGACGGGGGGGGTGGAACACTGAAGCTTTCTTT
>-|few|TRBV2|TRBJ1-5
CASSVLGGSNQPQHF
TGTGCCAGCAGTGTACTGGGAGGGAGCAATCAGCCCCAGCATTTT
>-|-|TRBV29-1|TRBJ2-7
CSVNLQGYEQYF
TGCAGCGTTAACCTACAGGGCTACGAGCAGTACTTC
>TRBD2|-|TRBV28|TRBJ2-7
CASSSPSGPYYEQYF
TGTGCCAGCAGTTCCCCTAGCGGGCCCTACTACGAGCAGTACTTC
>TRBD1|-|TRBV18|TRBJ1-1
CASSYRGPTEAFF
TGTGCCAGCTCTTACAGGGGGCCTACTGAAGCTTTCTTT
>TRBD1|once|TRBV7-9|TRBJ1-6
CASSLIRETGVSYNSPLHF
TGTGCCAGCAGCTTAATCCGAGAGACAGGGGTGTCCTATAATTCACCCCTCCACTTT
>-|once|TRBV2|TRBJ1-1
CASREYAEGTEAFF
TGTGCCAGCAGGGAATACGCTGAGGGCACTGAAGCTTTCTTT
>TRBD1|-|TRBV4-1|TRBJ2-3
CASSQGQGFFVTDTQYF
TGCGCCAGCAGCCAAGGACAGGGATTCTTCGTAACAGATACGCAGTATTTT
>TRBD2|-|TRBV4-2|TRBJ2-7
CASSQPGGYEQYF
TGTGCCAGCAGCCAACCGGGGGGCTACGAGCAGTACTTC
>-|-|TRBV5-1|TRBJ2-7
CASSIAESAYEQYF
TGCGCCAGCAGCATAGCGGAGTCGGCCTACGAGCAGTACTTC
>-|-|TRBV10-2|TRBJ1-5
CASSDIAGANQPQHF
TGCGCCAGCAGTGATATAGCAGGGGCTAATCAGCCCCAGCATTTT
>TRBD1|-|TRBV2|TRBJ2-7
CASNRDSPAYEQYF
TGTGCCAGCAACCGGGACAGCCCTGCCTACGAGCAGTACTTC
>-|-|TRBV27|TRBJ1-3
CASRTPPQGFFRNTIYF
TGTGCCAGCAGAACCCCACCACAGGGATTTTTTAGAAACACCATATATTTT
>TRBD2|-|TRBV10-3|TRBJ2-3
CAIRRGLAGGSASTDTQYF
TGTGCCATCAGGCGGGGACTAGCGGGGGGATCGGCGAGCACAGATACGCAGTATTTT
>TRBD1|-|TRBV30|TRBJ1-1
CAWSRQGGRNTEAFF
TGTGCCTGGAGCCGACAGGGGGGGAGGAACACTGAAGCTTTCTTT
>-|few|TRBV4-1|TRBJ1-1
CASSQGTQNTEAFF
TGCGCCAGCAGCCAAGGGACACAGAACACTGAAGCTTTCTTT
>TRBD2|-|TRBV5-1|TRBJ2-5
CASRAGTSGGARSLETQYF
TGCGCCAGCAGGGCCGGGACTAGCGGGGGGGCTCGCTCATTAGAGACCCAGTACTTC
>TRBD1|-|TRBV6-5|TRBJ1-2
CASSYAGQGYYGYTF
TGTGCCAGCAGTTACGCAGGACAGGGTTACTATGGCTACACCTTC
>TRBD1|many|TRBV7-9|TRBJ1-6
CASSLGTAYSPLHF
TGTGCCAGCAGCCTCGGGACAGCTTACTCACCCCTCCACTTT
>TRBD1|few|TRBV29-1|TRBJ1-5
CSVATGFNQPQHF
TGCAGCGTAGCGACAGGGTTCAATCAGCCCCAGCATTTT
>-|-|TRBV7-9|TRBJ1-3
CASSYRRTDGWGNTIYF
TGTGCCAGCAGCTACCGAAGGACAGACGGATGGGGAAACACCATATATTTT
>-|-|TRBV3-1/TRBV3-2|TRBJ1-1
CASGGTENTEAFF
TGTGCCAGCGGCGGGACGGAGAACACTGAAGCTTTCTTT
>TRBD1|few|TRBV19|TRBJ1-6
CASSTSGQGFSYNSPLHF
TGTGCCAGTAGTACCTCGGGACAGGGGTTCTCCTATAATTCACCCCTCCACTTT
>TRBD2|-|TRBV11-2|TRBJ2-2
CASSSGLAEYTGELFF
TGTGCCAGCAGCTCGGGACTAGCGGAGTACACCGGGGAGCTGTTTTTT
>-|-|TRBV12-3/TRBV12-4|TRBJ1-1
CASSGLTEAFF
TGTGCCAGCAGTGGGCTCACTGAAGCTTTCTTT
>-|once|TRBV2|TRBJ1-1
CASTRTGTQVTEAFF
TGTGCCAGCACTAGAACGGGGACACAGGTAACTGAAGCTTTCTTT
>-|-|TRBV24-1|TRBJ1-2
CATSPSTGLKGYTF
TGTGCCACCAGTCCTAGCACAGGGCTTAAGGGCTACACCTTC
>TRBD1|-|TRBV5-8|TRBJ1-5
CASLRDSGYQPQHF
TGTGCCAGCTTAAGGGACAGCGGCTATCAGCCCCAGCATTTT
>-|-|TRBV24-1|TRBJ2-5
CATSRTGLETQYF
TGTGCCACCAGTAGAACAGGGCTGGAGACCCAGTACTTC